This T cell receptor beta chain was documented in a study of blood T cell repertoires in COVID-19. In the study overall: Sample material is recorded as cDNA or gDNA derived from T cells, B-cell-depleted T cells, or PBMCs.

Germline CDR1 is MNHEY and CDR2 is SMNVEV (reference sequence). V was cut by 5 bases and J by 12 bases, with 14 bases left in between. This CDR3 is built from 12 residues. The data were produced by immunoSEQ multiplex PCR, yet TCRdb's version contains in-frame clones alone and is incomplete. The sample shows 110,000 to 150,000 clones, approximately 89% of them seen only once. The chain carries TRBV27 and TRBJ2-1; possible D gene TRBD2, 5 bases. Sequencing was carried out using peripheral blood. The clonotype comes from a woman in her forties or fifties with acute or convalescent COVID-19. CDR3 nucleotides: TGTGCCAGCAGTCGTGAGAGGGAGAGGCAGTTCTTC. It codes for CASSRERERQFF.